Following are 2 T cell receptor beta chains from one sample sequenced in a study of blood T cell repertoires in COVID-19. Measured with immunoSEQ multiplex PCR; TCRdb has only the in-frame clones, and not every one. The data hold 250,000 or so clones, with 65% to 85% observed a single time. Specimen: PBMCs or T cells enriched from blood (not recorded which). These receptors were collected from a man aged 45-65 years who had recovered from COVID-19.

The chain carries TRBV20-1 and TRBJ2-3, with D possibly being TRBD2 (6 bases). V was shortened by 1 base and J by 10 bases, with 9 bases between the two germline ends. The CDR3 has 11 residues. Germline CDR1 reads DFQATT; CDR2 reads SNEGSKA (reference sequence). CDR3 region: CSARATSSQYF. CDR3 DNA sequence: TGCAGTGCTAGAGCGACTAGTTCGCAGTATTTT.

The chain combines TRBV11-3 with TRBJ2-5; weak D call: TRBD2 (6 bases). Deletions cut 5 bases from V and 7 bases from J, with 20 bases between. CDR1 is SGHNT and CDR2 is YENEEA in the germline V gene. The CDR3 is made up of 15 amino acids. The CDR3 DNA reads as TGTGCCAGCAGCGCCCCGGGACTGCTGGTTGGGACCCAGTACTTC. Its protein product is CASSAPGLLVGTQYF.